The sequence of this TCR beta chain was determined in a study of beta chain features in type 1 diabetes. What was sequenced were expressed TCRB transcripts, since all of the isolated RNA had been reverse transcribed. Produced via immunoSEQ multiplex PCR; TCRdb's table is partial and in-frame only. This sample has around 340,000 clones; roughly a fifth occur once, and the top ten carry approximately 0.043%. Germline CDR1 and CDR2: SGHTS and YDEGEE. Trimming took off 1 base at V and 0 bases at J, with 10 bases between the two ends. CDR3 length: 15 residues. Sequenced sample: naive CD4+ T cells from blood. The chain joins TRBV5-8 to TRBJ1-1; maybe TRBD1 (5 bases). The TCR sequence derives from a woman between 18 and 29 years old in good health. In nucleotides, the CDR3 is TGTGCCAGCAGCTTGCTTCCAGGGATGAACACTGAAGCTTTCTTT. Translation: CASSLLPGMNTEAFF.